This T cell receptor (beta chain) derives from a study of cytomegalovirus exposure and HLA in healthy donors. Findings of the study overall: Clusters of TCRs from the first cohort tended to co-occur in the roughly 120 validation repertoires (as a later analysis found). In vitro assays verified that three CMV-associated chains recognized CMV antigens specifically. Reported performance of the classifier showed diagnosis of cytomegalovirus status with high specificity and sensitivity. It was 160 or so TCR beta chains that were listed as cytomegalovirus-associated.

In regard to this clone: Its specificity is not known.

Germline V gene data show CDR1 as SGDLS and CDR2 as YYNGEE. Trimming at V came to 3 bases and at J to 3 bases, leaving 5 bases not matched to a gene. The length of the CDR3 is 16 residues. The assay was immunoSEQ multiplex PCR, and TCRdb's table has in-frame clones only and misses some. The table lists about 130,000 clones, roughly 89% of them singletons. Sequences were obtained from PBMCs. The chain joins TRBV9 to TRBJ1-4; TRBD1 matches 10 bases. This TCR derives from a woman between 18 and 29 years old in good health and CMV-seropositive. The CDR3 nucleotides read TGTGCCAGCAGCGCCGGACAGGGGGTCCCTAATGAAAAACTGTTTTTT. This translates into CASSAGQGVPNEKLFF.